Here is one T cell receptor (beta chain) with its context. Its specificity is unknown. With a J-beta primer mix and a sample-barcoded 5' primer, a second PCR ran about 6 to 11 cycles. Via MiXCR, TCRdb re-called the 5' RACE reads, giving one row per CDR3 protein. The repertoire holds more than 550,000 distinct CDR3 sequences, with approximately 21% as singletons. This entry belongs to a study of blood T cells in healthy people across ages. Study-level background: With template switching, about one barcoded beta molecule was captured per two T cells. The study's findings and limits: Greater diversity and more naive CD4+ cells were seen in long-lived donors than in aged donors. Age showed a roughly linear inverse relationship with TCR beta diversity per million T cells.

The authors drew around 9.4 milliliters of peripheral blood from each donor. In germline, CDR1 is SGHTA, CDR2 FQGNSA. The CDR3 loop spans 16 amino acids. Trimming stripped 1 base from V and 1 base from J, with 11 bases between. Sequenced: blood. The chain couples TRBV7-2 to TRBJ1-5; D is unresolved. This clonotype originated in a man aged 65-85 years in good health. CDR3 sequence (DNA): TGTGCCAGCAGCTTAGGTCATGAAGTGAGCAATCAGCCCCAGCATTTT. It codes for CASSLGHEVSNQPQHF.